Following are 32 T cell receptor beta chains from one sample sequenced in a study of CD8 T cells in ankylosing spondylitis. Overall study results and limits: There was a TCR beta motif, made of 7 to 9 highly homologous variants, that appeared characteristic of ankylosing spondylitis blood.

These receptors are not linked to any known antigen. From the 5' RACE reads, TCRdb called clonotypes with MiXCR, one entry per CDR3 protein. The sample shows 670,000 or so distinct CDR3 sequences, 19% of them seen only once. Sequenced sample: blood, either unsorted or a sorted T cell fraction (not recorded which). These receptors originate from a male donor with ankylosing spondylitis.

The chain's CDR3 is CASSESPTFTGETQYF. CDR3 nucleotides: TGTGCCAGCAGTGAATCCCCCACGTTTACTGGGGAGACCCAGTACTTC. The V and J genes are TRBV25-1 and TRBJ2-5; D call uncertain. The CDR3 is made up of 16 amino acids. Trimming took off 1 base at V and 5 bases at J, with 17 bases between the two ends. Germline lookup yields CDR1 MGHDK and CDR2 SYGVNS.

CDR3 residues: CASSLTTGYGYTF. In DNA form, the CDR3 reads TGTGCCAGCAGCTTAACGACAGGGTATGGCTACACCTTC. J is TRBJ1-2 and V is TRBV11-2, with TRBD1 matching over 7 bases. CDR1 is SGHAT, CDR2 FQNNGV, per germline. V shed 2 bases, J shed 5 bases, and the junction held 2 bases outside the gene matches. This CDR3 spans 13 amino acids.

V is TRBV7-9 and J is TRBJ1-2; perhaps TRBD1 as D (5 bases). CDR1 SEHNR and CDR2 FQNEAQ come from the germline V gene (reference sequence). This CDR3 spans 15 amino acids. Trimming pared 2 bases from V and 3 bases from J, leaving 13 bases between. CDR3 protein: CASSLSWGMHYGYTF. The CDR3, as DNA: TGTGCCAGCAGCTTAAGTTGGGGGATGCACTATGGCTACACCTTC.

The chain links TRBV7-2 to TRBJ2-5; perhaps TRBD2 as D (7 bases). The V end was cut by 3 bases, the J end by 9 bases, with 14 bases between. Germline-derived CDR1 and CDR2 are SGHTA and FQGNSA. CDR3 length: 13 residues. The CDR3 here is CASSFGGRGAQYF. CDR3 nucleotides: TGTGCCAGCAGCTTCGGGGGGCGCGGGGCCCAGTACTTC.

The chain couples TRBV13 to TRBJ1-6, with a weak D call TRBD1 (5 bases). Trimming took off 5 bases at V and 4 bases at J, with 18 bases between the two ends. This CDR3 has 17 amino acids. Germline V lookup: CDR1 PRHDT, CDR2 FYEKMQ (reference sequence). The CDR3: CASSREGTGRYNSPLHF. CDR3 in DNA: TGTGCCAGCAGCCGAGAGGGGACCGGGCGGTATAATTCACCCCTCCACTTT.

This clonotype occurred a few times. Mismatch with germline at one junction end may stem from a read error. The chain links TRBV28 to TRBJ2-7, with D unresolved. Germline CDR1 is MDHEN and CDR2 is SYDVKM. This CDR3 region has 11 residues. The CDR3 region is CASSFTDPRDF. The CDR3 coding sequence is TGTGCCAGCAGTTTTACAGACCCCCGGGACTTC. Complete variable domain (other parts from reference TRBV28 and TRBJ2-7): DVKVTQSSRYLVKRTGEKVFLECVQDMDHENMFWYRQDPGLGLRLIYFSYDVKMKEKGDIPEGYSVSREKKERFSLILESASTNQTSMYLCASSFTDPRDFGPGTRLTVT.

The rearrangement joins TRBV7-2 to TRBJ2-5; TRBD2 matches 7 bases. The CDR3 spans 13 residues. The V gene's germline CDR1 is SGHTA and CDR2 FQGNSA. The V gene end was trimmed by 3 bases and the J gene end by 4 bases; junction bases not matched to a gene: 2. The CDR3: CASSFGLVETQYF. The CDR3 DNA reads TGTGCCAGCAGCTTCGGACTAGTAGAGACCCAGTACTTC.

This chain joins TRBV3-1 and TRBJ2-7; the match to TRBD2 covers 11 bases. The J segment lost 2 bases and the V segment lost 0 bases, leaving 6 bases of the junction unmatched. Per germline, CDR1 LGHDT and CDR2 YNNKEL (reference sequence). This CDR3 region has 17 residues. CDR3 nucleotide sequence: TGTGCCAGCAGCCAAGACTCTAGCGGGAGGAACCCCTACGAGCAGTACTTC. Protein sequence: CASSQDSSGRNPYEQYF.

The chain is built from TRBV7-9 and TRBJ2-3; possible D gene TRBD1, 5 bases. The CDR3 totals 14 residues. CDR1 and CDR2 (germline): SEHNR, FQNEAQ (reference sequence). The germline V and J ends were trimmed by 5 bases and 3 bases, with 12 bases remaining between them. CDR3 sequence: CASSRRGITDTQYF. CDR3 nucleotides: TGTGCCAGCAGCCGAAGGGGAATAACAGATACGCAGTATTTT.

This clonotype came up many times. This chain connects TRBV18 to TRBJ2-2, with 7 bases that match TRBD1. V shed 4 bases and J 5 bases; nucleotides not matched to a gene: 7. The CDR3 covers 15 residues. Per germline, CDR1 KGHSH and CDR2 LQKENI. CDR3 region: CASSRLLTGTGELFF. The CDR3 DNA sequence: TGTGCCAGCTCACGCCTTCTGACAGGGACCGGGGAGCTGTTTTTT.

This clonotype was seen more than once but under ten times. The chain recombines TRBV15 with TRBJ2-1; 7 nucleotides line up with TRBD2. Germline V lookup: CDR1 LNHNV, CDR2 YYDKDF (reference sequence). Trimming removed 0 bases from V and 9 bases from J; junction bases left unmatched: 11. The length of the CDR3 is 16 residues. The CDR3 is CATSRDLSGGQGEQFF. CDR3 nucleotide sequence: TGTGCCACCAGCAGAGATCTGTCGGGAGGTCAGGGTGAGCAGTTCTTC.

The chain couples TRBV14 to TRBJ1-4; 7 bases match TRBD1. Trimming at V came to 0 bases and at J to 5 bases, leaving 6 bases not matched to a gene. The CDR3 has 16 amino acids. Per germline, CDR1 SGHDN and CDR2 FVKESK. The CDR3 DNA is TGTGCCAGCAGCCAAGACGGCAGGGGGGGAAATGAAAAACTGTTTTTT. Protein product: CASSQDGRGGNEKLFF.

This clonotype was seen only a few times. The chain links TRBV6-1 to TRBJ2-2; maybe TRBD1 (5 bases). The CDR3 spans 16 residues. Germline CDR1 MNHNS, CDR2 SASEGT. Trimming took off 6 bases at V and 0 bases at J, with 14 bases between the two ends. CDR3 residues: CASRPPGNANTGELFF. CDR3 sequence (DNA): TGTGCCAGCAGGCCACCAGGGAACGCGAACACCGGGGAGCTGTTTTTT.

This clonotype was seen a few times. The chain joins TRBV12-3 or TRBV12-4 to TRBJ2-3; D remains ambiguous. Trimming pared 1 base from V and 8 bases from J, leaving 7 bases between. The CDR3 contains 12 residues. The CDR3 coding sequence is TGTGCCAGCAGTTTAGGTATTGTTACGCAGTATTTT. Its translation is CASSLGIVTQYF.

V and J are TRBV20-1 and TRBJ2-5, with TRBD2 identical over 8 bases. The junction had 14 bases not matched to a gene; V was cut back by 6 bases and J by 5 bases. CDR1 is DFQATT and CDR2 is SNEGSKA in the germline V gene (reference sequence). The CDR3 loop spans 15 amino acids. CDR3 sequence reads: CSAAAGVRQDETQYF. CDR3 nucleotide sequence: TGCAGTGCCGCAGCGGGGGTCAGACAGGATGAGACCCAGTACTTC.

The genes are TRBV24-1 and TRBJ2-1; TRBD1 aligns across 11 bases. Germline CDR1 KGHDR, CDR2 SFDVKD. There are 17 residues in the CDR3. Trimming at V came to 3 bases and at J to 1 base, leaving 4 bases not matched to a gene. CDR3 DNA sequence: TGTGCCACCAGTGATCCCGGGACAGGGGGGTCCTACAATGAGCAGTTCTTC. Translation: CATSDPGTGGSYNEQFF.

This clonotype was found a few times. The rearrangement joins TRBV4-2 to TRBJ1-4; 10 nucleotides agree with TRBD1. Germline-derived CDR1 and CDR2 are LGHNA and YNFKEQ. The CDR3 contains 14 residues. V lost 5 bases to trimming and J lost 8 bases; unmatched junction nucleotides: 5. CDR3 sequence reads: CASSRDRGREKLFF. CDR3 DNA sequence: TGTGCCAGCAGCAGAGACAGGGGGCGCGAAAAACTGTTTTTT.

This chain uses TRBV12-3 or TRBV12-4 with TRBJ1-5; TRBD1 might be the D (5 bases). The V end was cut by 7 bases, the J end by 7 bases, with 14 bases between. This CDR3 is 13 amino acids long. In DNA, the CDR3 is TGTGCCAGCATGTCGGGGGGTTTCCAGCCCCAGCATTTT. This translates into CASMSGGFQPQHF.

The V call is TRBV5-1, the J call TRBJ2-7, with 7 bases fitting TRBD2. Germline V gene data show CDR1 as SGHRS and CDR2 as YFSETQ. Trimming took 2 bases from V and 6 from J; bases not matched to a gene: 5. This CDR3 spans 13 amino acids. The CDR3 DNA reads TGCGCCAGCAGCTTAGGGACTAATCCCGAGCAGTACTTC. This sequence encodes CASSLGTNPEQYF.

This clonotype has just a few counts. The chain employs TRBV2 and TRBJ1-4; D unclear. The CDR3 totals 15 residues. With 7 bases removed from V and 3 bases from J, the gap between germline ends came to 15 bases. The germline V gene has CDR1 SNHLY and CDR2 FYNNEI. Here the CDR3 DNA reads TGTGCCAGCAAGACCAGACCGGCAGCTAATGAAAAACTGTTTTTT. The encoded protein is CASKTRPAANEKLFF.

The genes are TRBV18 and TRBJ1-6; D ambiguous. This CDR3 has 16 residues. Germline V gives CDR1 KGHSH, CDR2 LQKENI. Trimming stripped 2 bases from V and 8 bases from J, with 16 bases between. DNA of the CDR3: TGTGCCAGCTCACCAATGTCTTCCGGTAGGGATTCACCCCTCCACTTT. It is translated as CASSPMSSGRDSPLHF.

This clonotype turned up a few times. This chain connects TRBV5-6 to TRBJ2-7; TRBD1 matches 9 bases. Germline CDR1 reads SGHDT; CDR2 reads YYEEEE. With V trimmed by 4 bases and J by 3 bases, 8 bases remained unmatched. The CDR3 consists of 15 residues. CDR3 in DNA: TGTGCCAGCAGCCTAGGGACAGGGTGGGACTACGAGCAGTACTTC. Amino acid sequence: CASSLGTGWDYEQYF.

This clonotype was counted many times. The CDR3 sequence is CASSQAAGQGIYEQYF. CDR3 DNA: TGTGCCAGCAGCCAAGCTGCAGGACAGGGGATCTACGAGCAGTACTTC. The chain has TRBV4-2 and TRBJ2-7; TRBD1 matches 9 bases. Germline CDR1 and CDR2: LGHNA and YNFKEQ. The CDR3 runs 16 residues. Trimming removed 1 base from V and 3 bases from J; junction bases left unmatched: 7.

The chain recombines TRBV5-5 with TRBJ2-1, with D possibly TRBD1 on 6 matching bases. This CDR3 comprises 15 residues. The ends were cut back, 0 bases at V and 8 bases at J, with 15 bases in the middle. The V gene's germline CDR1 is SGHKS and CDR2 YYEKEE (reference sequence). DNA for the CDR3: TGTGCCAGCAGCTTGGGGGACATAGAGTGGGATGAGCAGTTCTTC. It encodes CASSLGDIEWDEQFF.

This clonotype was found a few times. The chain uses TRBV6-4 and TRBJ2-3, with a tentative D call TRBD1 (6 bases). The germline gives CDR1 MRHNA, CDR2 SNTAGT. The CDR3 sequence is 14 residues long. The V and J ends lost 5 bases and 0 bases respectively, with 9 bases between them. As DNA, the CDR3 is TGTGCCAGCAGTCAACAGGGTAGCACAGATACGCAGTATTTT. As protein: CASSQQGSTDTQYF.

This clonotype was counted between two and nine times. This sequence joins TRBV12-3 or TRBV12-4 and TRBJ2-5; 11 positions agree with TRBD1. Trimming at V came to 8 bases and at J to 3 bases, leaving 2 bases not matched to a gene. The CDR3 loop spans 13 amino acids. CDR3 sequence (DNA): TGTGCCAGCGGGGGACAGGGGGAAGAGACCCAGTACTTC. Its protein product is CASGGQGEETQYF.

The chain joins TRBV5-6 to TRBJ1-1, with 7 bases fitting TRBD1. The trim removed 0 bases at V and 6 bases at J, leaving 11 bases unmatched. The germline CDR1 and CDR2 sequences are SGHDT and YYEEEE. This CDR3 has 16 amino acids. The CDR3 DNA follows: TGTGCCAGCAGCTTGGCCGTTGACAGGGAGGCGGCTGAAGCTTTCTTT. It encodes CASSLAVDREAAEAFF.

This clonotype showed up just a few times. The V call is TRBV2, the J call TRBJ2-1, with no clear D. Germline V CDR1 and CDR2: SNHLY, FYNNEI. This CDR3 contains 13 residues. The V gene lost 8 bases and the J gene lost 4 bases, with 12 bases spanning the gap. In DNA, the CDR3 is TGTGCCAGCTCAGACTTTACTTACAATGAGCAGTTCTTC. Protein: CASSDFTYNEQFF.

This clonotype was detected only a few times. This chain uses TRBV6-1 with TRBJ2-1; TRBD2 agrees at 7 bases. In germline, CDR1 is MNHNS, CDR2 SASEGT. With 9 bases clipped from V and 0 bases from J, the junction kept 8 bases outside the gene matches. This CDR3 contains 15 residues. The CDR3 sequence: CASLGLPGSYNEQFF. The CDR3 DNA sequence: TGTGCCAGTCTGGGACTACCGGGCTCCTACAATGAGCAGTTCTTC.

The rearrangement links TRBV24-1 to TRBJ2-5, with D maybe TRBD2 (6 bases). Germline CDR1 KGHDR, CDR2 SFDVKD. Trimming removed 0 bases from V and 4 bases from J, with 11 bases in between. CDR3 length: 15 residues. CDR3 in DNA: TGTGCCACCAGTGATTTGCAGGGAGGCGGAGAGACCCAGTACTTC. It encodes CATSDLQGGGETQYF.

The table lists this clonotype with a few counts. This chain connects TRBV18 to TRBJ2-1; 10 positions match TRBD2. The length of the CDR3 is 16 residues. CDR1 and CDR2 (germline): KGHSH, LQKENI. V lost 2 bases, J lost 6 bases, and 7 bases stayed unmatched. The CDR3 region has the DNA TGTGCCAGCTCACCAAGCCTAGCGGGAGTACCCAATGAGCAGTTCTTC. Amino acid sequence: CASSPSLAGVPNEQFF.

The chain couples TRBV28 to TRBJ2-3, with 10 bases lining up with TRBD2. The J segment lost 6 bases and the V segment lost 3 bases, leaving 18 bases of the junction unmatched. CDR3 length: 19 amino acids. CDR1 MDHEN and CDR2 SYDVKM come from the germline V gene. The CDR3 reads CASSFSAGGPVSVLDTQYF. The DNA for the CDR3 is TGTGCCAGCAGTTTCTCAGCGGGAGGGCCTGTTTCGGTTTTGGATACGCAGTATTTT.